The 7 T cell receptor beta chains listed next were all sequenced from one sample in a study of blood T cell repertoires in COVID-19. Measured with immunoSEQ multiplex PCR; TCRdb has only the in-frame clones, and not every one. This table holds just under 90,000 clones, approximately 90% found once. The sequenced sample consisted of peripheral blood. The source of these receptors is a woman older than 75 with acute or convalescent COVID-19.

The chain couples TRBV9 to TRBJ2-1; a possible D gene is TRBD2 (7 bases). CDR3 length: 15 amino acids. Per germline, CDR1 SGDLS and CDR2 YYNGEE. V was shortened by 3 bases and J by 3 bases, with 13 bases between the two germline ends. CDR3 amino acids: CASSAEGGFYNEQFF. In nucleotides, the CDR3 is TGTGCCAGCAGCGCTGAGGGGGGGTTCTACAATGAGCAGTTCTTC.

The chain recombines TRBV19 with TRBJ2-2, with D perhaps TRBD1 (6 bases). The CDR3 extends over 17 amino acids. V lost 7 bases to trimming and J lost 4 bases, with 22 bases between them. Germline V lookup: CDR1 LNHDA, CDR2 SQIVND (reference sequence). CDR3 bases: TGTGCCAGTACCATGGGCAGGGGATGGGATCGCACCGGGGAGCTGTTTTTT. As protein: CASTMGRGWDRTGELFF.

In DNA form, the CDR3 reads TGCGCCAGCAGCCAAAACCAACAGGGGCCGCTCCTGAACACTGAAGCTTTCTTT. Translated: CASSQNQQGPLLNTEAFF. J is TRBJ1-1 and V is TRBV4-1, with 7 bases aligning to TRBD1. Germline-derived CDR1 and CDR2 are MGHRA and YSYEKL. The CDR3 covers 18 residues. The V gene end was trimmed by 2 bases and the J gene end by 0 bases; junction bases not matched to a gene: 12.

This clone was seen only a few times. This chain uses TRBV28 with TRBJ2-7; a weak D match, TRBD2 (6 bases). The CDR3 is 13 residues long. Looked up from germline, CDR1 is MDHEN and CDR2 is SYDVKM. Trimming stripped 6 bases from V and 2 bases from J, with 11 bases between. The CDR3 region is CASRDYTAYEQYF. The CDR3 DNA sequence: TGTGCCAGCAGGGACTACACTGCCTACGAGCAGTACTTC.

The V gene is TRBV19, the J gene TRBJ1-1, with D possibly TRBD1 on 5 matching bases. The V end lost 3 bases, the J end lost 0 bases, and 11 bases lay between the germline ends. This CDR3 contains 15 residues. CDR1 and CDR2 (germline): LNHDA, SQIVND (reference sequence). In DNA form, the CDR3 reads TGTGCCAGTAGTATGGGTCGGGGGGTGAACACTGAAGCTTTCTTT. Protein: CASSMGRGVNTEAFF.

The V and J genes are TRBV7-2 and TRBJ2-3, with D uncertain. CDR1 and CDR2 from the germline V gene are SGHTA and FQGNSA. V was pared by 2 bases and J by 4 bases, with 7 bases between. The length of the CDR3 is 13 residues. The CDR3 DNA follows: TGTGCCAGCAGCTTAACGTCGGCAGATACGCAGTATTTT. Translated: CASSLTSADTQYF.

The chain combines TRBV29-1 with TRBJ1-5; the match to TRBD1 covers 9 bases. The CDR3 covers 14 residues. J lost 5 bases, V lost 6 bases, and 8 bases had no gene match. CDR1 and CDR2 from the germline V gene are SQVTM and ANQGSEA. The CDR3 region is CSVSTGTGYQPQHF. CDR3 coding DNA: TGCAGCGTGAGCACCGGGACAGGGTATCAGCCCCAGCATTTT.